The 5 T cell receptor beta chains reported below all come from one sample, sequenced in a study of blood T cell repertoires in COVID-19. Produced via immunoSEQ multiplex PCR; TCRdb's table is partial and in-frame only. The top ten hold 15% to 20% of the sample, which has over 95,000 clones, approximately 90% seen once. The material sequenced was peripheral blood. These receptors were obtained from a human donor with acute or convalescent COVID-19. The donor label of this sample is uncertain.

The chain carries TRBV6-5 and TRBJ1-2; D is uncertain. Deletions cut 4 bases from V and 2 bases from J, with 14 bases between. The germline gives CDR1 MNHEY, CDR2 SVGAGI. This CDR3 region has 15 residues. CDR3 in DNA: TGTGCCAGCAGTTGGCGGGAGACAAAAAACTATGGCTACACCTTC. It yields the protein CASSWRETKNYGYTF.

V and J are TRBV27 and TRBJ1-2, with a tentative D call TRBD1 (5 bases). V dropped 2 bases and J dropped 4 bases, with 14 bases sitting between them. The CDR3 contains 15 residues. Germline V gene sequence: CDR1 MNHEY, CDR2 SMNVEV (reference sequence). The CDR3 here is CASSLAGLGIYGYTF. The CDR3 nucleotides are TGTGCCAGCAGTTTAGCGGGACTGGGAATCTATGGCTACACCTTC.

The V call is TRBV5-1, the J call TRBJ2-5; 9 bases line up with TRBD1. There are 14 residues in the CDR3. The germline V gene has CDR1 SGHRS and CDR2 YFSETQ. Germline trimming cut 0 bases from V and 5 bases from J; bases unmatched to any gene: 2. As DNA, the CDR3 is TGCGCCAGCAGCTTGGAGGGACAGGGCGAGACCCAGTACTTC. Amino acids: CASSLEGQGETQYF. Full variable domain (outside the CDR3, taken from reference TRBV5-1 and TRBJ2-5): KAGVTQTPRYLIKTRGQQVTLSCSPISGHRSVSWYQQTPGQGLQFLFEYFSETQRNKGNFPGRFSGRQFSNSRSEMNVSTLELGDSALYLCASSLEGQGETQYFGPGTRLLVL.

The V gene is TRBV28, the J gene TRBJ2-7; 8 positions agree with TRBD1. The CDR3 is made up of 15 amino acids. V lost 2 bases, J lost 1 base, and 4 bases stayed unmatched. The germline V gene has CDR1 MDHEN and CDR2 SYDVKM. The DNA for the CDR3 is TGTGCCAGCAGTTTAGCGGACAGGGTGTCCTACGAGCAGTACTTC. Its translation: CASSLADRVSYEQYF.

V gene TRBV5-1 combines with J gene TRBJ2-2; 7 nucleotides agree with TRBD2. J lost 0 bases, V lost 4 bases, and 12 bases had no gene match. The germline V gene has CDR1 SGHRS and CDR2 YFSETQ. The CDR3 is made up of 18 amino acids. CDR3 bases: TGCGCCAGCAGCAGATCAATTCCTCTAGCGGCGAACACCGGGGAGCTGTTTTTT. Translating it yields CASSRSIPLAANTGELFF.